This entry describes one TCR beta chain. Antigen unknown. Of the isolated RNA, all was reverse transcribed, and so the sequenced material was expressed TCRB transcripts. Data came from immunoSEQ multiplex PCR; TCRdb stores just in-frame clones and leaves some out. Among around 400,000 clones listed, about 16% were seen once. This specimen comes from a study of beta chain features in type 1 diabetes. The study's findings and limits: In comparison with healthy donors, patients had naive, central memory and Treg TCRB repertoires that appeared more similar.

This CDR3 is built from 15 residues. Germline assignment: CDR1 SNHLY and CDR2 FYNNEI. Unmatched junction bases numbered 6, after V lost 3 bases and J lost 5 bases. The chain carries TRBV2 and TRBJ2-7; TRBD1 matches 11 bases. The sequenced material came from naive CD4+ T cells from blood. This clonotype was obtained from a young woman in good health. The CDR3 protein is CASSDPGQGGDEQYF. The DNA for the CDR3 is TGTGCCAGCAGTGATCCGGGACAGGGGGGAGACGAGCAGTACTTC. Full variable domain (rest looked up from reference TRBV2 and TRBJ2-7): EPEVTQTPSHQVTQMGQEVILRCVPISNHLYFYWYRQILGQKVEFLVSFYNNEISEKSEIFDDQFSVERPDGSNFTLKIRSTKLEDSAMYFCASSDPGQGGDEQYFGPGTRLTVT.